A selection of T cell receptor beta chains follows, all from one sample in a study of T-cell reconstitution after alpha-beta-depleted transplantation in children. TCRdb itself ran the PCR reads through MiXCR, one entry per CDR3 protein. The sample consists of 700,000 to 850,000 distinct CDR3 sequences, 16% of them appearing once. The sample consisted of PBMCs, mostly from graft donor cells, taken 360 days after TCRalphabeta/CD19-depleted stem cell transplant. All receptors derive from a male patient younger than 18 who had a stem cell transplant for acute lymphoblastic leukemia, so the T cells may come from the graft donor. Both conserved end residues are part of each CDR3. The D gene is left open where the match is weak.

d_gene: TRBD1
j_gene: TRBJ1-1
len: 18
v_gene: TRBV4-1
CDR3aa: CASSRLGQGVARNTEAFF

d_gene: -
j_gene: TRBJ1-2
len: 12
v_gene: TRBV12-3/TRBV12-4
CDR3aa: CASSFGNYGYTF

d_gene: -
j_gene: TRBJ2-5
len: 15
v_gene: TRBV18
CDR3aa: CASSFRENGQETQYF

d_gene: -
j_gene: TRBJ2-3
len: 15
v_gene: TRBV2
CDR3aa: CASSFTSMHTDTQYF

d_gene: -
j_gene: TRBJ2-1
len: 17
v_gene: TRBV7-9
CDR3aa: CASGSLIRDTRYNEQFF

d_gene: TRBD1
j_gene: TRBJ2-1
len: 16
v_gene: TRBV20-1
CDR3aa: CSASMGDRATYNEQFF

d_gene: TRBD2
j_gene: TRBJ2-2
len: 16
v_gene: TRBV5-1
CDR3aa: CASSLMVAGNTGELFF

d_gene: -
j_gene: TRBJ2-1
len: 13
v_gene: TRBV12-3/TRBV12-4
CDR3aa: CASSLRIRNEQFF

d_gene: TRBD1
j_gene: TRBJ2-7
len: 15
v_gene: TRBV10-3
CDR3aa: CAISESGQGGHEQYF

d_gene: TRBD1
j_gene: TRBJ1-5
len: 15
v_gene: TRBV3-1
CDR3aa: CASSQVQGANQPQHF

d_gene: TRBD1
j_gene: TRBJ1-1
len: 15
v_gene: TRBV29-1
CDR3aa: CSVDGPGGFNTEAFF

d_gene: -
j_gene: TRBJ1-4
len: 14
v_gene: TRBV20-1
CDR3aa: CSARDGRGGRKLFF

d_gene: -
j_gene: TRBJ2-3
len: 14
v_gene: TRBV3-1
CDR3aa: CASSLGPLGDTQYF

d_gene: -
j_gene: TRBJ1-1
len: 15
v_gene: TRBV3-1
CDR3aa: CASSQFHGQNTEAFF

d_gene: -
j_gene: TRBJ2-5
len: 14
v_gene: TRBV2
CDR3aa: CASSEGARIETQYF

d_gene: -
j_gene: TRBJ2-4
len: 15
v_gene: TRBV28
CDR3aa: CASSLFAGPKNIQYF

d_gene: TRBD2
j_gene: TRBJ2-1
len: 17
v_gene: TRBV4-1
CDR3aa: CASSQGLAGRSYNEQFF

d_gene: -
j_gene: TRBJ1-2
len: 14
v_gene: TRBV7-9
CDR3aa: CASRPVDGNYGYTF

d_gene: TRBD1
j_gene: TRBJ1-1
len: 13
v_gene: TRBV27
CDR3aa: CASSSKQGAKAFF

d_gene: TRBD1
j_gene: TRBJ1-2
len: 16
v_gene: TRBV7-7
CDR3aa: CASSFDPGQGSSGYTF

d_gene: TRBD2
j_gene: TRBJ2-1
len: 18
v_gene: TRBV7-6
CDR3aa: CASSLTTLGLGVRNEQFF

d_gene: -
j_gene: TRBJ2-1
len: 13
v_gene: TRBV24-1
CDR3aa: CATSDLSQAEQFF

d_gene: -
j_gene: TRBJ1-5
len: 14
v_gene: TRBV20-1
CDR3aa: CSARDISWSQPQHF